This is a list of T cell receptor beta chains from one sample in a study of molecular identifiers for immune sequencing clone quantification. In TCRdb, the PCR reads were re-called with MiXCR into one record per CDR3 protein. The table includes over 550,000 distinct CDR3 sequences, 25% detected once. Sequenced material: naive CD8+ T cells from blood, with Jurkat cell RNA spiked in. These receptors originate from a human donor in good health. Some libraries in this study had Jurkat cell RNA spiked in. CDR3s include the opening cysteine and the closing phenylalanine or tryptophan. The D gene is left open where the match is weak. Size is omitted from some rows. Given values are once, few, many or a class for expanded clones.

v_call	d_call	clone_size	j_call	cdr3_aa	cdr3_nt
TRBV23-1	.	.	TRBJ2-5	CASSQRLWRETQYF	TGCGCCAGCAGTCAAAGGCTCTGGCGAGAGACCCAGTACTTC
TRBV15	.	.	TRBJ2-5	CATSRDRSGPFVETQYF	TGTGCCACCAGCAGAGATCGGTCTGGGCCTTTCGTGGAGACCCAGTACTTC
TRBV4-3	.	many	TRBJ1-6	CASSQRLNSPLHF	TGCGCCAGCAGCCAACGACTAAATTCACCCCTCCACTTT
TRBV4-1	TRBD1	many	TRBJ2-7	CASSPTGGSRSYEQYF	TGCGCCAGCAGCCCGACAGGGGGATCCCGCTCCTACGAGCAGTACTTC
TRBV14	.	many	TRBJ2-5	CASSQVRKETQYF	TGTGCCAGCAGCCAAGTCAGGAAAGAGACCCAGTACTTC
TRBV7-9	.	many	TRBJ1-1	CATKWVPEAFF	TGTGCCACCAAGTGGGTACCTGAAGCTTTCTTT
TRBV6-5	.	few	TRBJ2-3	CATGGGLMRDTQYF	TGTGCCACCGGAGGGGGCCTGATGAGGGATACGCAGTATTTT
TRBV19	.	few	TRBJ1-1	CASSPGMAGYTEAFF	TGTGCCAGTAGTCCCGGCATGGCGGGGTACACTGAAGCTTTCTTT
TRBV7-9	TRBD2	many	TRBJ2-7	CASSLVAGVVAYEQYF	TGTGCCAGCAGCTTAGTTGCGGGGGTAGTAGCCTACGAGCAGTACTTC
TRBV11-2	.	many	TRBJ2-1	CASSLGPNASDEQFF	TGTGCCAGCAGCTTAGGACCCAATGCTAGCGATGAGCAGTTCTTC
TRBV11-2	TRBD2	few	TRBJ2-3	CASSPGLADSDTQYF	TGTGCCAGCAGCCCGGGACTAGCGGACTCAGATACGCAGTATTTT
TRBV7-6	.	many	TRBJ2-7	CASSLADRRGEQYF	TGTGCCAGCAGCTTAGCTGACAGGAGGGGTGAGCAGTACTTC
TRBV4-1	TRBD1	.	TRBJ1-1	CASRGTGGFAGTEAFF	TGCGCCAGTAGGGGGACAGGGGGCTTTGCGGGTACTGAAGCTTTCTTT
TRBV19	.	few	TRBJ1-1	CASTVTQLRTEAFF	TGTGCCAGTACCGTGACTCAATTACGAACTGAAGCTTTCTTT
TRBV27	.	.	TRBJ2-2	CASSFYAGELFF	TGTGCCAGCAGTTTTTATGCCGGGGAGCTGTTTTTT
TRBV28	.	many	TRBJ1-1	CASSFWGDRNTEAFF	TGTGCCAGCAGTTTCTGGGGGGATCGGAACACTGAAGCTTTCTTT
TRBV5-4	.	many	TRBJ2-3	CASRNHPRTDTQYF	TGTGCCAGCAGGAATCACCCCAGAACAGATACGCAGTATTTT
TRBV9	.	many	TRBJ1-2	CASSVGSDYGYTF	TGTGCCAGCAGCGTAGGGTCGGACTATGGCTACACCTTC
TRBV7-9	.	.	TRBJ1-1	CASNLPAGSPSLEAFF	TGTGCCAGCAACTTACCCGCTGGATCGCCTAGCCTCGAAGCTTTCTTT
TRBV7-9	.	few	TRBJ2-7	CASSSNYRVAYEQYF	TGTGCCAGCAGCTCCAATTACAGGGTGGCCTACGAGCAGTACTTC
TRBV6-6	TRBD1	few	TRBJ1-2	CASSYLITGQGRGYTF	TGTGCCAGCAGTTACCTAATTACTGGACAGGGGAGAGGCTACACCTTC
TRBV19	.	.	TRBJ2-7	CASSIDLRDSYEQYF	TGTGCCAGTAGTATAGATCTTCGGGACTCCTACGAGCAGTACTTC
TRBV28	.	.	TRBJ1-4	CASSPGALRYEKLFF	TGTGCCAGCAGCCCAGGCGCGCTGCGATATGAAAAACTGTTTTTT
TRBV29-1	TRBD2	many	TRBJ2-7	CSVEDPGLVSGEQYF	TGCAGCGTTGAAGACCCGGGACTAGTATCGGGCGAGCAGTACTTC
TRBV4-1	TRBD1	many	TRBJ2-7	CASSRSGTGLFEQYF	TGCGCCAGCAGCCGGTCCGGGACAGGCCTTTTTGAGCAGTACTTC
TRBV12-3/TRBV12-4	TRBD2	few	TRBJ2-7	CASSAGANTYEQYF	TGTGCCAGCAGTGCGGGAGCAAATACCTACGAGCAGTACTTC
TRBV12-3/TRBV12-4	.	.	TRBJ2-5	CASSLTEGGRETQYF	TGTGCCAGCAGTTTAACGGAAGGGGGACGAGAGACCCAGTACTTC
TRBV6-2/TRBV6-3	.	.	TRBJ2-7	CASSYSLLLYEQYF	TGTGCCAGCAGTTACTCCCTCCTGCTCTACGAGCAGTACTTC
TRBV3-2	.	.	TRBJ1-1	CASSQEGGPNTEAFF	TGTGCCAGCAGCCAAGAAGGGGGCCCCAACACTGAAGCTTTCTTT
TRBV7-9	.	many	TRBJ2-5	CASSWYREGETQYF	TGTGCCAGCAGCTGGTACAGGGAAGGAGAGACCCAGTACTTC
TRBV6-2/TRBV6-3	TRBD2	.	TRBJ2-1	CASSYWGTSQFF	TGTGCCAGCAGTTATTGGGGGACTAGTCAGTTCTTC
TRBV7-8	.	.	TRBJ1-4	CASSLEAGVGEKLFF	TGTGCCAGCAGCTTAGAAGCAGGGGTGGGTGAAAAACTGTTTTTT
TRBV6-6	.	.	TRBJ1-4	CASNYFNGGPNEKLLF	TGTGCCAGCAATTACTTCAACGGAGGACCGAATGAAAAACTGCTTTTT
TRBV9	.	.	TRBJ2-1	CASSPNRLDYNEQFF	TGTGCCAGCAGCCCCAACCGACTAGACTACAATGAGCAGTTCTTC